The present T cell receptor (beta chain) was sequenced within a study of T cell responses to AZD1222 COVID-19 vaccine. Findings of the study overall: AZD1222 recipients seropositive at baseline numbered only six. Clonal diversity may have been underestimated in mostly white British donors. Spike-specific TCR breadth and depth were elevated following two AZD1222 doses.

This clone was detected only a few times. The antigen is undetermined. Profiling relied on immunoSEQ multiplex PCR, and the TCRdb table lists in-frame clones only, not all of them. The sample has more than 110,000 clones, 70% to 90% seen once. This CDR3 has 15 residues. Germline loops: CDR1 LNHNV, CDR2 YYDKDF (reference sequence). Deletions cut 0 bases from V and 1 base from J, with 7 bases between. The receptor was derived from an adult in good health. This chain uses TRBV15 with TRBJ1-5; no definite D call. The sequencing used peripheral blood, collected on day 0 of AZD1222 vaccination. CDR3 DNA sequence: TGTGCCACCAGCAGAGAGATAGGGAGCAATCAGCCCCAGCATTTT. This gives the protein CATSREIGSNQPQHF.